Below, 31 T cell receptor beta chains from the same sample are listed, as sequenced in a study of T-cell memory formation after mild COVID-19. Using its own MiXCR run on the 5' RACE reads, TCRdb lists one record per CDR3 protein. The sample has some 440,000 distinct CDR3 sequences; nearly 25% are singletons. The sample taken for sequencing was PBMCs or a T cell subset sorted from them (not recorded which). The source of these receptors is an adult woman who had mild COVID-19 (a few samples of this study predate the infection). Cell type and time point are not known.

The rearrangement joins TRBV4-1 to TRBJ2-2; the D gene is possibly TRBD2 (7 bases). Trimming took off 2 bases at V and 1 base at J, with 17 bases between the two ends. In germline, CDR1 is MGHRA, CDR2 YSYEKL. This CDR3 comprises 18 residues. CDR3 region: CASSQKRGGEWNTGELFF. The CDR3 region has the DNA TGCGCCAGCAGCCAAAAAAGAGGGGGGGAGTGGAACACCGGGGAGCTGTTTTTT.

This chain connects TRBV4-1 to TRBJ2-1; maybe TRBD1 (6 bases). V was shortened by 2 bases and J by 0 bases, with 8 bases between the two germline ends. This CDR3 is built from 15 residues. CDR1 is MGHRA, CDR2 YSYEKL, per germline. The CDR3 region is CASSQNRVSYNEQFF. The CDR3 DNA is TGCGCCAGCAGCCAAAACAGGGTCTCCTACAATGAGCAGTTCTTC.

The chain employs TRBV14 and TRBJ2-5; TRBD2 is a possible D gene (6 bases). This CDR3 contains 15 residues. The V gene's germline CDR1 is SGHDN and CDR2 FVKESK. Trimming pared 2 bases from V and 1 base from J, leaving 11 bases between. CDR3 region: CASSQIAGLQETQYF. The DNA for the CDR3 is TGTGCCAGCAGCCAAATCGCGGGGCTCCAAGAGACCCAGTACTTC.

The gene calls are TRBV2 and TRBJ2-5; D uncertain. Germline-derived CDR1 and CDR2 are SNHLY and FYNNEI. CDR3 size: 15 residues. Trimming shortened V by 0 bases and J by 5 bases, and 13 bases separated the two germline ends. The CDR3 is CASSEASGILETQYF. CDR3 nucleotides: TGTGCCAGCAGTGAAGCGTCTGGGATCTTGGAGACCCAGTACTTC.

The chain recombines TRBV6-1 with TRBJ1-5, with D hard to call. V gave up 6 bases and J gave up 0 bases, with 12 bases separating them. This CDR3 is 15 amino acids long. Looked up from germline, CDR1 is MNHNS and CDR2 is SASEGT. CDR3 nucleotides: TGTGCCAGCAGACCCGCCCGGGGTAGCAATCAGCCCCAGCATTTT. Protein: CASRPARGSNQPQHF.

To note about this clonotype: Mismatch with germline at one junction end may stem from a read error. The CDR3 region has the DNA TGTGCCAGCAGCTCATCATCCAGGGGGCACAGGGGCACAGATACGAAGTATTTT. The encoded protein is CASSSSSRGHRGTDTKYF. This chain links TRBV7-6 with TRBJ2-3; 8 bases are shared with TRBD1. The CDR3 is 18 amino acids. Per the germline V gene, CDR1 is SGHVS and CDR2 is FNYEAQ.

The chain has TRBV4-3 and TRBJ1-2; 10 positions agree with TRBD1. Germline CDR1 reads LGHNA; CDR2 reads YSLEER. With 0 bases clipped from V and 5 bases from J, the junction kept 15 bases outside the gene matches. This CDR3 contains 19 residues. The CDR3 coding sequence is TGCGCCAGCAGCCAAGATCTCTTTATGGGACAGGGGTGGAAGTATGGCTACACCTTC. It translates to CASSQDLFMGQGWKYGYTF.

This clonotype was seen a few times. The V call is TRBV29-1, the J call TRBJ2-7, with D unresolved. The CDR3 runs to 12 residues. The V gene lost 7 bases and the J gene lost 5 bases, with 15 bases spanning the gap. Germline-derived CDR1 and CDR2 are SQVTM and ANQGSEA. For the CDR3, the DNA is TGCAGCGGAACCTCCGTGAGTAACGAGCAGTACTTC. Amino acid sequence: CSGTSVSNEQYF.

The chain carries TRBV6-6 and TRBJ1-1; D remains unclear. Germline CDR1 and CDR2: MNHNY and SVGAGI (reference sequence). The V end lost 3 bases, the J end lost 8 bases, and 13 bases lay between the germline ends. The CDR3 is 13 residues long. CDR3 in DNA: TGTGCCAGCAGTTATGCTTTCGGAGGGGAAGCTTTCTTT. It specifies CASSYAFGGEAFF.

This clonotype was observed many times. The chain links TRBV18 to TRBJ2-4, with D maybe TRBD1 (5 bases). Trimming took 0 bases from V and 1 from J, leaving 10 bases between them. The germline V gene has CDR1 KGHSH and CDR2 LQKENI. The CDR3 is 16 amino acids. CDR3 sequence: CASSPPLAGAKNIQYF. The CDR3 nucleotides read TGTGCCAGCTCACCACCCCTTGCAGGGGCCAAAAACATTCAGTACTTC.

The V gene is TRBV7-2, the J gene TRBJ2-2; D is undetermined. The CDR3 covers 15 residues. CDR1 is SGHTA, CDR2 FQGNSA, per germline. The germline V and J ends were trimmed by 5 bases and 4 bases, with 14 bases remaining between them. The CDR3 coding sequence is TGTGCCAGCAGCCCGAGACATCCCCCCACCGGGGAGCTGTTTTTT. It translates to CASSPRHPPTGELFF.

This chain joins TRBV24-1 and TRBJ1-2, with D perhaps matching TRBD1 (5 bases). The CDR3 is made up of 15 amino acids. Looked up from germline, CDR1 is KGHDR and CDR2 is SFDVKD. V dropped 5 bases and J dropped 5 bases, with 17 bases sitting between them. The CDR3 sequence: CATSAGRGAGYGYTF. CDR3 nucleotide sequence: TGTGCCACCAGTGCCGGAAGGGGCGCTGGATATGGCTACACCTTC.

This clonotype was detected a few times. The chain combines TRBV6-5 with TRBJ2-1; weak D call: TRBD2 (6 bases). V was shortened by 0 bases and J by 8 bases, with 14 bases between the two germline ends. The CDR3 consists of 15 residues. Germline V gene data show CDR1 as MNHEY and CDR2 as SVGAGI. In nucleotides, the CDR3 is TGTGCCAGCAGTTACTCGGGACTCCGTTGGGATGAGCAGTTCTTC. It translates to CASSYSGLRWDEQFF.

The V gene is TRBV18, the J gene TRBJ2-7, with 10 nucleotides matching TRBD2. Per germline, CDR1 KGHSH and CDR2 LQKENI. The CDR3 length is 15 residues. V lost 3 bases and J lost 0; bases outside the gene matches: 2. The CDR3 nucleotides are TGTGCCAGCTCACCGGCTAGCGGGAGCTCCTACGAGCAGTACTTC. The encoded protein is CASSPASGSSYEQYF. Variable domain in full (rest from reference TRBV18 and TRBJ2-7): NAGVMQNPRHLVRRRGQEARLRCSPMKGHSHVYWYRQLPEEGLKFMVYLQKENIIDESGMPKERFSAEFPKEGPSILRIQQVVRGDSAAYFCASSPASGSSYEQYFGPGTRLTVT.

This clonotype was seen at least ten times. The chain combines TRBV5-1 with TRBJ1-1; TRBD1 aligns across 7 bases. The CDR3 sequence is 20 residues long. Germline CDR1 is SGHRS and CDR2 is YFSETQ. V gave up 4 bases and J gave up 4 bases; unmatched junction bases: 25. CDR3 nucleotide sequence: TGCGCCAGCAGCACCAGGGGGGTCCCGATAAAGGGGGACTGGGTCACTGAAGCTTTCTTT. Translation: CASSTRGVPIKGDWVTEAFF.

This chain joins TRBV12-3 or TRBV12-4 and TRBJ1-1, with 9 bases fitting TRBD1. Trimming took 5 bases from V and 0 from J; bases not matched to a gene: 4. The CDR3 sequence is 15 residues long. In nucleotides, the CDR3 is TGTGCCAGCAGTCCCTGGACAGGGGTGAACACTGAAGCTTTCTTT. It yields the protein CASSPWTGVNTEAFF.

This clonotype has only a few counts. The J gene is TRBJ2-7, the V gene TRBV5-1; TRBD1 aligns across 9 bases. Germline values: CDR1 SGHRS, CDR2 YFSETQ. The ends lost 0 bases at V and 5 bases at J; junction bases unmatched: 3. The CDR3 contains 14 residues. The CDR3, as DNA: TGCGCCAGCAGCTTGGCCGGGACAGGGCACGAGCAGTACTTC. It encodes CASSLAGTGHEQYF.

The genes are TRBV24-1 and TRBJ2-7; 9 nucleotides agree with TRBD1. The V gene end was trimmed by 3 bases and the J gene end by 4 bases; junction bases not matched to a gene: 3. Per the germline V gene, CDR1 is KGHDR and CDR2 is SFDVKD. The CDR3 runs to 14 residues. CDR3 residues: CATSDRGQGYEQYF. CDR3 DNA sequence: TGTGCCACCAGTGATCGCGGACAGGGGTACGAGCAGTACTTC.

The chain recombines TRBV24-1 with TRBJ2-1, with TRBD2 matching over 10 bases. The CDR3 length is 14 residues. Germline trimming cut 4 bases from V and 8 bases from J; bases unmatched to any gene: 4. Germline CDR1 reads KGHDR; CDR2 reads SFDVKD. The CDR3 sequence: CATSELAGADEQFF. The CDR3 nucleotides are TGTGCCACCAGTGAGCTAGCGGGAGCAGATGAGCAGTTCTTC.

The J gene is TRBJ2-1, the V gene TRBV24-1; D tentatively fits TRBD1 or TRBD2 (6 bases each). The germline V and J ends were trimmed by 5 bases and 13 bases, with 14 bases remaining between them. The CDR3 length is 12 residues. The germline V gene has CDR1 KGHDR and CDR2 SFDVKD. The CDR3 sequence is CATSALQGGQFF. Here the CDR3 DNA reads TGTGCCACCAGTGCCCTACAGGGAGGCCAGTTCTTC.

The V call is TRBV27, the J call TRBJ2-1, with 8 bases fitting TRBD2. The CDR3 is 16 residues long. V trimming: 4 bases; J trimming: 6 bases; junction bases outside the gene matches: 11. Germline loops: CDR1 MNHEY, CDR2 SMNVEV (reference sequence). The chain's CDR3 is CASSSQLAGWGNEQFF. The CDR3 nucleotides are TGTGCCAGCAGTTCCCAATTAGCGGGGTGGGGCAATGAGCAGTTCTTC.

The chain uses TRBV30 and TRBJ1-1; D is ambiguous. Trimming took 4 bases from V and 2 from J, leaving 5 bases between them. This CDR3 contains 11 residues. CDR1 is GTSNPN and CDR2 is SVGIG in the germline V gene (reference sequence). The CDR3, as DNA: TGTGCCTGGAATTATAACACTGAAGCTTTCTTT. Protein sequence: CAWNYNTEAFF.

This clonotype has only a few counts. This chain uses TRBV29-1 with TRBJ2-3; a possible D gene is TRBD2 (6 bases). Germline CDR1 SQVTM, CDR2 ANQGSEA. This CDR3 is 16 amino acids long. Trimming removed 1 base from V and 5 bases from J, with 19 bases in between. The CDR3: CSVEAPVGEEGDTQYF. CDR3 nucleotides: TGCAGCGTTGAAGCCCCCGTGGGGGAGGAGGGAGATACGCAGTATTTT.

CDR3 sequence (DNA): TGTGCCAGCAGTTACAGCTCAGGGTCACTGGCGGTGGCGCAGTATTTT. Protein: CASSYSSGSLAVAQYF. The chain recombines TRBV6-2 or TRBV6-3 with TRBJ2-3; TRBD1 is a possible D gene (5 bases). The V and J ends lost 2 bases and 10 bases respectively, with 22 bases between them. CDR1 and CDR2 (germline): MNHEY, SVGEGT. The CDR3 covers 16 residues.

This chain links TRBV5-5 with TRBJ2-1; D is possibly TRBD1 or TRBD2 (5 bases each). Germline CDR1 reads SGHKS; CDR2 reads YYEKEE (reference sequence). CDR3 length equals 17 residues. V lost 3 bases, J lost 3 bases, and 19 bases lay in between. The DNA for the CDR3 is TGTGCCAGCAGCTCCTGGGTGAGGGGTCCGGACTACAATGAGCAGTTCTTC. The encoded protein is CASSSWVRGPDYNEQFF.

The rearrangement uses TRBV6-6 and TRBJ2-7; unclear D gene. There are 14 residues in the CDR3. The V and J ends lost 3 bases and 2 bases respectively, with 11 bases between them. The germline V gene has CDR1 MNHNY and CDR2 SVGAGI (reference sequence). The CDR3 loop reads CASSYNKKAYEQYF. DNA of the CDR3: TGTGCCAGCAGTTATAATAAGAAGGCCTACGAGCAGTACTTC.

This clonotype turned up a few times. The V call is TRBV7-9, the J call TRBJ2-3; the D gene could be TRBD1 or TRBD2 (5 bases each). From germline, CDR1 is SEHNR and CDR2 FQNEAQ (reference sequence). The CDR3 consists of 14 residues. Trimming shortened V by 1 base and J by 5 bases, and 10 bases separated the two germline ends. The CDR3 sequence: CASSLVGTRDTQYF. DNA for the CDR3: TGTGCCAGCAGCTTAGTCGGGACGAGAGATACGCAGTATTTT. The whole variable domain, remainder taken from reference TRBV7-9 and TRBJ2-3, is DTGVSQNPRHKITKRGQNVTFRCDPISEHNRLYWYRQTLGQGPEFLTYFQNEAQLEKSRLLSDRFSAERPKGSFSTLEIQRTEQGDSAMYLCASSLVGTRDTQYFGPGTRLTVL.

A few counts support this clonotype. The chain employs TRBV5-6 and TRBJ2-7; 9 positions match TRBD1. Germline V gene sequence: CDR1 SGHDT, CDR2 YYEEEE. With V trimmed by 10 bases and J by 5 bases, 13 bases remained unmatched. This CDR3 is built from 14 residues. CDR3 nucleotide sequence: TGTGCCTCCGGATCCGGGACAGGGTTTAACGAGCAGTACTTC. The encoded protein is CASGSGTGFNEQYF. Together with reference TRBV5-6 and TRBJ2-7, the CDR3 gives the full variable domain: DAGVTQSPTHLIKTRGQQVTLRCSPKSGHDTVSWYQQALGQGPQFIFQYYEEEERQRGNFPDRFSGHQFPNYSSELNVNALLLGDSALYLCASGSGTGFNEQYFGPGTRLTVT.

The V gene is TRBV6-2 or TRBV6-3, the J gene TRBJ2-7; 10 nucleotides align to TRBD2. With 5 bases clipped from V and 6 bases from J, the junction kept 1 base outside the gene matches. Germline CDR1 MNHEY, CDR2 SVGEGT. The CDR3 extends over 12 amino acids. Here the CDR3 reads CASSGTSVEQYF. The CDR3, as DNA: TGTGCCAGCAGTGGGACTAGCGTCGAGCAGTACTTC.

V is TRBV6-6 and J is TRBJ1-1; the match to TRBD1 covers 8 bases. This CDR3 spans 13 amino acids. Germline V lookup: CDR1 MNHNY, CDR2 SVGAGI (reference sequence). V gave up 7 bases and J gave up 6 bases; unmatched junction bases: 7. The CDR3 loop is CASMSRGRSEAFF. CDR3 in DNA: TGTGCCAGCATGAGCAGGGGGCGGTCTGAAGCTTTCTTT.

This clonotype was seen a handful of times. The CDR3 sequence is CASTWGTGSSYNEQFF. The CDR3, as DNA: TGTGCCAGCACCTGGGGTACAGGGAGCTCCTACAATGAGCAGTTCTTC. The V call is TRBV5-6, the J call TRBJ2-1; D might be TRBD1 (6 bases). CDR3 length: 16 residues. With 6 bases removed from V and 0 bases from J, the gap between germline ends came to 16 bases. Germline V gene data show CDR1 as SGHDT and CDR2 as YYEEEE.